This T cell receptor beta chain was profiled in a study of cytomegalovirus exposure and HLA in healthy donors. Assay: immunoSEQ multiplex PCR; the TCRdb copy retains only in-frame clones and omits some. Of 150,000 to 200,000 clones listed, roughly nine tenths were seen once; the top ten hold roughly 3%. This receptor was obtained from a woman aged 18-35 years in good health and CMV-seropositive. The sequenced sample was PBMCs.

The CDR3 DNA is TGTGCCAGCAGATTGACAGGGTCCTACGAGCAGTACTTC. It translates to CASRLTGSYEQYF. This rearrangement joins TRBV5-8 to TRBJ2-7; 7 bases are shared with TRBD1. J gave up 1 base and V 5 bases, and 3 bases lay outside the gene matches. Germline CDR1 is SGHTS and CDR2 is YDEGEE. CDR3 length equals 13 residues.